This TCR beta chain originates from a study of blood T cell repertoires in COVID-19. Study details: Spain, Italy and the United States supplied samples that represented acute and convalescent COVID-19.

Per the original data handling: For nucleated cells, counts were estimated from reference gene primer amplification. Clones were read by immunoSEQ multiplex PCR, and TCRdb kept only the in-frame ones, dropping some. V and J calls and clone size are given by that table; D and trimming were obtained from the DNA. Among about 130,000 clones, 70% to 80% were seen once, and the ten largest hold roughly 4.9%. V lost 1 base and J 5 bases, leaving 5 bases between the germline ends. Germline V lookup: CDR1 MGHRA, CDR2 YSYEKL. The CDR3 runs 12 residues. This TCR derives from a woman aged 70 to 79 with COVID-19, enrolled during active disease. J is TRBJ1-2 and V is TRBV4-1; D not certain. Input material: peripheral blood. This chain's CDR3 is CASSQGEYGYTF. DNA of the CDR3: TGCGCCAGCAGCCAAGGGGAGTATGGCTACACCTTC.